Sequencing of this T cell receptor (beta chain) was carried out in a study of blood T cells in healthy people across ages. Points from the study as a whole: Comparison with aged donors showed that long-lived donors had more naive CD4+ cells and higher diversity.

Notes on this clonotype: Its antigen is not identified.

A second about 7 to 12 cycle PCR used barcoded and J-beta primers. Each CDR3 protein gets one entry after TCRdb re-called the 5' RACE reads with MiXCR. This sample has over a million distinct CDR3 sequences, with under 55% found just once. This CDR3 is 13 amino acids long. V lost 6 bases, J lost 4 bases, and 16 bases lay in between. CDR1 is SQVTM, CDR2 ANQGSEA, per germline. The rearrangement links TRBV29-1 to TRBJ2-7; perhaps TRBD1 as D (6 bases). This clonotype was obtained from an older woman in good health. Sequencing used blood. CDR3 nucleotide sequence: TGCAGCGTCAAGATCGGACAGTTATACGAGCAGTACTTC. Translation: CSVKIGQLYEQYF.